This passage covers 28 T cell receptor beta chains from one sample sequenced in a study of T cells in Graves' hyperthyroidism and ophthalmopathy. Authors of the study amplified TCR beta CDR3 regions from RNA transcripts. HTBI primers were used for first-round RT-PCR of the TCR CDR3. TCRdb reprocessed the multiplex PCR reads via MiXCR and lists one record per CDR3 protein. The sample has over 500,000 distinct CDR3 sequences; approximately 17% are singletons. The source material was blood. Every receptor here comes from a woman aged 18-30 years with Graves' ophthalmopathy.

This clonotype was found a few times. The V gene is TRBV20-1, the J gene TRBJ1-5; TRBD1 aligns across 9 bases. The V gene end was trimmed by 5 bases and the J gene end by 0 bases; junction bases not matched to a gene: 11. Germline V gene sequence: CDR1 DFQATT, CDR2 SNEGSKA (reference sequence). CDR3 length: 17 amino acids. The CDR3 loop is CSAAQGAGRYSNQPQHF. The CDR3 DNA follows: TGCAGTGCTGCACAGGGGGCCGGCAGATATAGCAATCAGCCCCAGCATTTT.

This rearrangement joins TRBV20-1 to TRBJ1-5; D call uncertain. This CDR3 region has 14 residues. CDR1 and CDR2 (germline): DFQATT, SNEGSKA (reference sequence). V was clipped by 6 bases and J by 0 bases, with 12 bases between them. The DNA for the CDR3 is TGCAGTGCCCCGGTGGAGGGTAGCAATCAGCCCCAGCATTTT. Translation: CSAPVEGSNQPQHF.

This clonotype was found a few times. The V gene is TRBV10-2, the J gene TRBJ1-2; possible D gene TRBD1, 5 bases. The CDR3 loop spans 15 amino acids. Germline CDR1 is WSHSY and CDR2 is SAAADI. Trimming removed 3 bases at V and 2 bases at J, with 13 bases between. The CDR3 sequence is CASSERSGRNYGYTF. For the CDR3, the DNA is TGCGCCAGCAGTGAACGCTCGGGACGGAACTATGGCTACACCTTC.

This chain links TRBV4-1 with TRBJ1-2; tentatively, D is TRBD1 (5 bases). The length of the CDR3 is 16 residues. Germline V gives CDR1 MGHRA, CDR2 YSYEKL. The V end lost 5 bases, the J end lost 3 bases, and 19 bases lay between the germline ends. The CDR3 reads CASSARQMTRYYGYTF. The CDR3 bases are TGCGCCAGCAGCGCGCGACAGATGACAAGATACTATGGCTACACCTTC.

The V and J genes are TRBV4-2 and TRBJ2-3; 7 nucleotides align to TRBD2. The CDR3 sequence is 16 residues long. Germline CDR1 reads LGHNA; CDR2 reads YNFKEQ. Trimming took 5 bases from V and 2 from J; bases not matched to a gene: 10. CDR3 amino acids: CASSNRDYRPTDTQYF. CDR3 DNA sequence: TGTGCCAGCAGCAACCGGGACTACCGACCCACAGATACGCAGTATTTT.

This clonotype was detected many times. The rearrangement links TRBV7-8 to TRBJ1-1; D call uncertain. CDR1 is SGHVS, CDR2 FQNEAQ, per germline. The CDR3 extends over 15 amino acids. V was pared by 5 bases and J by 4 bases, with 17 bases between. CDR3 nucleotides: TGTGCCAGCAGCCTAAAGCGGCGGGGTCCCACTGAAGCTTTCTTT. Its translation is CASSLKRRGPTEAFF. Using reference TRBV7-8 and TRBJ1-1 for the parts outside the CDR3, the full variable domain is GAGVSQSPRYKVAKRGQDVALRCDPISGHVSLFWYQQALGQGPEFLTYFQNEAQLDKSGLPSDRFFAERPEGSVSTLKIQRTQQEDSAVYLCASSLKRRGPTEAFFGQGTRLTVV.

Written as DNA, the CDR3 is TGTGCCGGCGCCGGGACATTCACAGATACGCAGTATTTT. It translates to CAGAGTFTDTQYF. V is TRBV28 and J is TRBJ2-3; D is possibly TRBD1 (6 bases). CDR3 length: 13 residues. Deletions cut 11 bases from V and 2 bases from J, with 14 bases between. Germline CDR1 and CDR2: MDHEN and SYDVKM.

This clonotype turned up a few times. The rearrangement joins TRBV12-3 or TRBV12-4 to TRBJ2-6; D assignment may be TRBD1 or TRBD2 (5 bases each). V was shortened by 5 bases and J by 0 bases, with 8 bases between the two germline ends. CDR3 length: 15 amino acids. CDR3 sequence reads: CASSKGTSGANVLTF. The DNA for the CDR3 is TGTGCCAGCAGTAAGGGGACCTCTGGGGCCAACGTCCTGACTTTC.

This clonotype has ten or more counts. This sequence joins TRBV2 and TRBJ2-7; the match to TRBD1 covers 8 bases. Trimming took 6 bases from V and 3 from J; bases not matched to a gene: 13. This CDR3 contains 16 residues. Germline values: CDR1 SNHLY, CDR2 FYNNEI. CDR3 nucleotide sequence: TGTGCCAGCAGAGGATCGAGGGACAGGACATTCTACGAGCAGTACTTC. This encodes CASRGSRDRTFYEQYF.

The chain recombines TRBV12-3 or TRBV12-4 with TRBJ1-6, with a weak D call TRBD1 (5 bases). V was pared by 5 bases and J by 8 bases, with 10 bases between. The CDR3 loop spans 13 amino acids. The CDR3 loop reads CASSRDLYSPLHF. For the CDR3, the DNA is TGTGCCAGCAGTCGGGACTTATATTCACCCCTCCACTTT.

This clonotype was recorded at least ten times. The chain joins TRBV20-1 to TRBJ2-3; D gene unclear. The germline V gene has CDR1 DFQATT and CDR2 SNEGSKA (reference sequence). V lost 7 bases and J lost 2, with 7 bases in between. CDR3 length equals 11 residues. The CDR3 nucleotides are TGCAGTGTTAAGCACACAGATACGCAGTATTTT. It encodes CSVKHTDTQYF.

The chain couples TRBV29-1 to TRBJ2-1, with D possibly being TRBD2 (6 bases). The germline V gene encodes CDR1 SQVTM and CDR2 ANQGSEA. V was pared by 1 base and J by 8 bases, with 12 bases between. The CDR3 length is 13 residues. CDR3 in amino acids: CSVEARDSYEQFF. The DNA of the CDR3 is TGCAGCGTTGAAGCCCGGGACTCATATGAGCAGTTCTTC.

The rearrangement uses TRBV19 and TRBJ2-7; TRBD2 agrees at 12 bases. This CDR3 is built from 15 residues. Looked up from germline, CDR1 is LNHDA and CDR2 is SQIVND (reference sequence). V gave up 8 bases and J gave up 2 bases; unmatched junction bases: 7. DNA of the CDR3: TGTGCCAGTGGCCTAGCGGGAGGGCTCCCCTACGAGCAGTACTTC. Encoded protein: CASGLAGGLPYEQYF. Full variable domain (rest looked up from reference TRBV19 and TRBJ2-7): DGGITQSPKYLFRKEGQNVTLSCEQNLNHDAMYWYRQDPGQGLRLIYYSQIVNDFQKGDIAEGYSVSREKKESFPLTVTSAQKNPTAFYLCASGLAGGLPYEQYFGPGTRLTVT.

With respect to this clonotype: This may come from a read error, since a much larger clone is one base off. The chain couples TRBV29-1 to TRBJ2-1; 8 nucleotides align to TRBD2. Unmatched junction bases numbered 12, after V lost 6 bases and J lost 8 bases. This CDR3 is built from 14 residues. Per germline, CDR1 SQVTM and CDR2 ANQGSEA. The CDR3 DNA sequence: TGCAGCGTCTCAAGCGGGGGCCTCGTGGATGAGCAGTTCTTC. As protein: CSVSSGGLVDEQFF.

V usage is TRBV19 and J usage is TRBJ2-1; D not certain. V was trimmed by 3 bases and J by 8 bases, leaving 14 bases between them. CDR1 is LNHDA, CDR2 SQIVND, per germline (reference sequence). This CDR3 is 14 amino acids long. This CDR3 is CASSIAVAVDEQFF. The CDR3 nucleotides read TGTGCCAGTAGTATCGCAGTAGCAGTCGATGAGCAGTTCTTC.

The genes are TRBV5-1 and TRBJ2-3; 9 bases are a match to TRBD2. Germline CDR1 and CDR2: SGHRS and YFSETQ. CDR3 length equals 16 residues. V gave up 0 bases and J gave up 6 bases; unmatched junction bases: 8. DNA of the CDR3: TGCGCCAGCAGCTTGGATACCGGGACTAGCTCTGATACGCAGTATTTT. Its translation: CASSLDTGTSSDTQYF.

J is TRBJ2-7 and V is TRBV9; maybe TRBD1 (6 bases). CDR3 length: 14 residues. Trimming took 0 bases from V and 2 from J, leaving 9 bases between them. The germline gives CDR1 SGDLS, CDR2 YYNGEE. The CDR3 region has the DNA TGTGCCAGCAGCGTAGGGGGGCAACCCTACGAGCAGTACTTC. The encoded protein is CASSVGGQPYEQYF.

This clonotype has a count of ten or more. The CDR3 DNA reads TGTGCCTGCAATCAGGACCTTGGCAATCAGCCCCAGCATTTT. It is translated as CACNQDLGNQPQHF. This chain links TRBV30 with TRBJ1-5; no clear D. CDR1 and CDR2 (germline): GTSNPN, SVGIG (reference sequence). V lost 6 bases, J lost 2 bases, and 14 bases lay in between. The CDR3 runs 14 residues.

The rearrangement joins TRBV7-3 to TRBJ2-4; possible D gene TRBD1, 5 bases. V was clipped by 5 bases and J by 0 bases, with 14 bases between them. This CDR3 has 16 residues. Germline lookup yields CDR1 SGHTA and CDR2 FQGTGA. This CDR3 is CASSPRQRVAKNIQYF. CDR3 bases: TGTGCCAGCAGCCCCCGACAGAGAGTAGCCAAAAACATTCAGTACTTC.

V usage is TRBV20-1 and J usage is TRBJ2-7, with 10 bases lining up with TRBD1. Germline assignment: CDR1 DFQATT and CDR2 SNEGSKA (reference sequence). CDR3 length: 15 amino acids. V shed 2 bases, J shed 0 bases, and the junction held 4 bases outside the gene matches. The CDR3 nucleotides are TGCAGTGCTAGACCCCGGGACAGGGGCTCCTACGAGCAGTACTTC. This sequence encodes CSARPRDRGSYEQYF.

This clonotype was observed many times. The CDR3 DNA follows: TGTGCCAGCAGTACCCCCGGGACAGGGGCGGAGACCCAGTACTTC. It codes for CASSTPGTGAETQYF. V usage is TRBV27 and J usage is TRBJ2-5; 10 nucleotides match TRBD1. J gave up 5 bases and V 5 bases, and 8 bases lay outside the gene matches. The CDR3 is 15 amino acids. Germline lookup yields CDR1 MNHEY and CDR2 SMNVEV (reference sequence).

This clonotype was observed a few times. The gene calls are TRBV30 and TRBJ1-2; D remains unclear. CDR3 length: 11 residues. V was shortened by 5 bases and J by 3 bases, with 7 bases between the two germline ends. CDR1 and CDR2 from the germline V gene are GTSNPN and SVGIG (reference sequence). The CDR3 region has the DNA TGTGCCTGGGCCCGGGACTATGGCTACACCTTC. It codes for CAWARDYGYTF. The entire variable domain, with the rest obtained from reference TRBV30 and TRBJ1-2, is as follows: SQTIHQWPATLVQPVGSPLSLECTVEGTSNPNLYWYRQAAGRGLQLLFYSVGIGQISSEVPQNLSASRPQDRQFILSSKKLLLSDSGFYLCAWARDYGYTFGSGTRLTVV.

This clonotype has at least ten counts. CDR3 in amino acids: CASVRRQVEDEKLFF. CDR3 nucleotide sequence: TGTGCCAGCGTTCGTCGACAGGTAGAAGATGAAAAACTGTTTTTT. This chain connects TRBV6-1 to TRBJ1-4; weak D call: TRBD1 (6 bases). Germline V CDR1 and CDR2: MNHNS, SASEGT. Deletions cut 8 bases from V and 6 bases from J, with 19 bases between. The CDR3 runs 15 residues.

This clonotype occurred many times. CDR3 in DNA: TGTGCCAGCAGCTTCAGACTAGCGGGAGGGCCCCCCTACGAGCAGTACTTC. Protein product: CASSFRLAGGPPYEQYF. The J gene is TRBJ2-7, the V gene TRBV11-2; 14 positions agree with TRBD2. CDR1 SGHAT and CDR2 FQNNGV come from the germline V gene. V shed 3 bases, J shed 2 bases, and the junction held 6 bases outside the gene matches. There are 17 residues in the CDR3.

The rearrangement uses TRBV4-1 and TRBJ2-5; either TRBD1 or TRBD2 may fit D (5 bases each). Germline-derived CDR1 and CDR2 are MGHRA and YSYEKL. V lost 0 bases, J lost 5 bases, and 16 bases lay in between. This CDR3 is built from 16 residues. The CDR3 reads CASSQDRAGPGETQYF. The CDR3 DNA is TGCGCCAGCAGCCAAGATCGGGCAGGGCCGGGGGAGACCCAGTACTTC.

This clonotype was picked up a small number of times. The J gene is TRBJ1-5, the V gene TRBV7-9; TRBD1 matches 10 bases. Germline V CDR1 and CDR2: SEHNR, FQNEAQ (reference sequence). This CDR3 is built from 19 residues. The J segment lost 0 bases and the V segment lost 0 bases, leaving 8 bases of the junction unmatched. DNA of the CDR3: TGTGCCAGCAGCTTAGCCACGACAGGGGGCTTTTATAGCAATCAGCCCCAGCATTTT. Encoded protein: CASSLATTGGFYSNQPQHF.

The chain uses TRBV27 and TRBJ1-1, with D perhaps matching TRBD1 (5 bases). V was cut by 3 bases and J by 4 bases, with 12 bases left in between. Germline CDR1 MNHEY, CDR2 SMNVEV (reference sequence). This CDR3 contains 14 residues. CDR3 loop: CASSFQGQGTEAFF. CDR3 DNA: TGTGCCAGCAGTTTTCAGGGTCAGGGCACTGAAGCTTTCTTT.

This clonotype was counted a few times. The rearrangement uses TRBV4-3 and TRBJ1-1, with unresolved D. V lost 0 bases and J 5 bases, leaving 10 bases between the germline ends. Looked up from germline, CDR1 is LGHNA and CDR2 is YSLEER. The CDR3 is 14 amino acids. The CDR3 sequence: CASSQDPPGTEAFF. CDR3 in DNA: TGCGCCAGCAGCCAAGACCCCCCCGGGACTGAAGCTTTCTTT.